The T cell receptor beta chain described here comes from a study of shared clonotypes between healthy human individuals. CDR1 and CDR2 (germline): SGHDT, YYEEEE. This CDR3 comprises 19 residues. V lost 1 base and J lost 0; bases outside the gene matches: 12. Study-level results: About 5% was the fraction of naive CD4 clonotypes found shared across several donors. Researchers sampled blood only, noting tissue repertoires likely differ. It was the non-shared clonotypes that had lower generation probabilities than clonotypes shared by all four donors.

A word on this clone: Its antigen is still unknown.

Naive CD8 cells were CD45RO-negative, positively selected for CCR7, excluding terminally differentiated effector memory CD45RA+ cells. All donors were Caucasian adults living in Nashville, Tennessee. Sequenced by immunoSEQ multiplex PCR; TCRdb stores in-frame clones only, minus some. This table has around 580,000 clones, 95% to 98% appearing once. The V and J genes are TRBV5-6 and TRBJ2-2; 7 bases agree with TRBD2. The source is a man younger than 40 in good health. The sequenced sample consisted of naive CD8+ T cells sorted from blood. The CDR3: CASSLWDGRLAANTGELFF. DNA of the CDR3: TGTGCCAGCAGCTTGTGGGACGGGCGGCTAGCGGCGAACACCGGGGAGCTGTTTTTT.